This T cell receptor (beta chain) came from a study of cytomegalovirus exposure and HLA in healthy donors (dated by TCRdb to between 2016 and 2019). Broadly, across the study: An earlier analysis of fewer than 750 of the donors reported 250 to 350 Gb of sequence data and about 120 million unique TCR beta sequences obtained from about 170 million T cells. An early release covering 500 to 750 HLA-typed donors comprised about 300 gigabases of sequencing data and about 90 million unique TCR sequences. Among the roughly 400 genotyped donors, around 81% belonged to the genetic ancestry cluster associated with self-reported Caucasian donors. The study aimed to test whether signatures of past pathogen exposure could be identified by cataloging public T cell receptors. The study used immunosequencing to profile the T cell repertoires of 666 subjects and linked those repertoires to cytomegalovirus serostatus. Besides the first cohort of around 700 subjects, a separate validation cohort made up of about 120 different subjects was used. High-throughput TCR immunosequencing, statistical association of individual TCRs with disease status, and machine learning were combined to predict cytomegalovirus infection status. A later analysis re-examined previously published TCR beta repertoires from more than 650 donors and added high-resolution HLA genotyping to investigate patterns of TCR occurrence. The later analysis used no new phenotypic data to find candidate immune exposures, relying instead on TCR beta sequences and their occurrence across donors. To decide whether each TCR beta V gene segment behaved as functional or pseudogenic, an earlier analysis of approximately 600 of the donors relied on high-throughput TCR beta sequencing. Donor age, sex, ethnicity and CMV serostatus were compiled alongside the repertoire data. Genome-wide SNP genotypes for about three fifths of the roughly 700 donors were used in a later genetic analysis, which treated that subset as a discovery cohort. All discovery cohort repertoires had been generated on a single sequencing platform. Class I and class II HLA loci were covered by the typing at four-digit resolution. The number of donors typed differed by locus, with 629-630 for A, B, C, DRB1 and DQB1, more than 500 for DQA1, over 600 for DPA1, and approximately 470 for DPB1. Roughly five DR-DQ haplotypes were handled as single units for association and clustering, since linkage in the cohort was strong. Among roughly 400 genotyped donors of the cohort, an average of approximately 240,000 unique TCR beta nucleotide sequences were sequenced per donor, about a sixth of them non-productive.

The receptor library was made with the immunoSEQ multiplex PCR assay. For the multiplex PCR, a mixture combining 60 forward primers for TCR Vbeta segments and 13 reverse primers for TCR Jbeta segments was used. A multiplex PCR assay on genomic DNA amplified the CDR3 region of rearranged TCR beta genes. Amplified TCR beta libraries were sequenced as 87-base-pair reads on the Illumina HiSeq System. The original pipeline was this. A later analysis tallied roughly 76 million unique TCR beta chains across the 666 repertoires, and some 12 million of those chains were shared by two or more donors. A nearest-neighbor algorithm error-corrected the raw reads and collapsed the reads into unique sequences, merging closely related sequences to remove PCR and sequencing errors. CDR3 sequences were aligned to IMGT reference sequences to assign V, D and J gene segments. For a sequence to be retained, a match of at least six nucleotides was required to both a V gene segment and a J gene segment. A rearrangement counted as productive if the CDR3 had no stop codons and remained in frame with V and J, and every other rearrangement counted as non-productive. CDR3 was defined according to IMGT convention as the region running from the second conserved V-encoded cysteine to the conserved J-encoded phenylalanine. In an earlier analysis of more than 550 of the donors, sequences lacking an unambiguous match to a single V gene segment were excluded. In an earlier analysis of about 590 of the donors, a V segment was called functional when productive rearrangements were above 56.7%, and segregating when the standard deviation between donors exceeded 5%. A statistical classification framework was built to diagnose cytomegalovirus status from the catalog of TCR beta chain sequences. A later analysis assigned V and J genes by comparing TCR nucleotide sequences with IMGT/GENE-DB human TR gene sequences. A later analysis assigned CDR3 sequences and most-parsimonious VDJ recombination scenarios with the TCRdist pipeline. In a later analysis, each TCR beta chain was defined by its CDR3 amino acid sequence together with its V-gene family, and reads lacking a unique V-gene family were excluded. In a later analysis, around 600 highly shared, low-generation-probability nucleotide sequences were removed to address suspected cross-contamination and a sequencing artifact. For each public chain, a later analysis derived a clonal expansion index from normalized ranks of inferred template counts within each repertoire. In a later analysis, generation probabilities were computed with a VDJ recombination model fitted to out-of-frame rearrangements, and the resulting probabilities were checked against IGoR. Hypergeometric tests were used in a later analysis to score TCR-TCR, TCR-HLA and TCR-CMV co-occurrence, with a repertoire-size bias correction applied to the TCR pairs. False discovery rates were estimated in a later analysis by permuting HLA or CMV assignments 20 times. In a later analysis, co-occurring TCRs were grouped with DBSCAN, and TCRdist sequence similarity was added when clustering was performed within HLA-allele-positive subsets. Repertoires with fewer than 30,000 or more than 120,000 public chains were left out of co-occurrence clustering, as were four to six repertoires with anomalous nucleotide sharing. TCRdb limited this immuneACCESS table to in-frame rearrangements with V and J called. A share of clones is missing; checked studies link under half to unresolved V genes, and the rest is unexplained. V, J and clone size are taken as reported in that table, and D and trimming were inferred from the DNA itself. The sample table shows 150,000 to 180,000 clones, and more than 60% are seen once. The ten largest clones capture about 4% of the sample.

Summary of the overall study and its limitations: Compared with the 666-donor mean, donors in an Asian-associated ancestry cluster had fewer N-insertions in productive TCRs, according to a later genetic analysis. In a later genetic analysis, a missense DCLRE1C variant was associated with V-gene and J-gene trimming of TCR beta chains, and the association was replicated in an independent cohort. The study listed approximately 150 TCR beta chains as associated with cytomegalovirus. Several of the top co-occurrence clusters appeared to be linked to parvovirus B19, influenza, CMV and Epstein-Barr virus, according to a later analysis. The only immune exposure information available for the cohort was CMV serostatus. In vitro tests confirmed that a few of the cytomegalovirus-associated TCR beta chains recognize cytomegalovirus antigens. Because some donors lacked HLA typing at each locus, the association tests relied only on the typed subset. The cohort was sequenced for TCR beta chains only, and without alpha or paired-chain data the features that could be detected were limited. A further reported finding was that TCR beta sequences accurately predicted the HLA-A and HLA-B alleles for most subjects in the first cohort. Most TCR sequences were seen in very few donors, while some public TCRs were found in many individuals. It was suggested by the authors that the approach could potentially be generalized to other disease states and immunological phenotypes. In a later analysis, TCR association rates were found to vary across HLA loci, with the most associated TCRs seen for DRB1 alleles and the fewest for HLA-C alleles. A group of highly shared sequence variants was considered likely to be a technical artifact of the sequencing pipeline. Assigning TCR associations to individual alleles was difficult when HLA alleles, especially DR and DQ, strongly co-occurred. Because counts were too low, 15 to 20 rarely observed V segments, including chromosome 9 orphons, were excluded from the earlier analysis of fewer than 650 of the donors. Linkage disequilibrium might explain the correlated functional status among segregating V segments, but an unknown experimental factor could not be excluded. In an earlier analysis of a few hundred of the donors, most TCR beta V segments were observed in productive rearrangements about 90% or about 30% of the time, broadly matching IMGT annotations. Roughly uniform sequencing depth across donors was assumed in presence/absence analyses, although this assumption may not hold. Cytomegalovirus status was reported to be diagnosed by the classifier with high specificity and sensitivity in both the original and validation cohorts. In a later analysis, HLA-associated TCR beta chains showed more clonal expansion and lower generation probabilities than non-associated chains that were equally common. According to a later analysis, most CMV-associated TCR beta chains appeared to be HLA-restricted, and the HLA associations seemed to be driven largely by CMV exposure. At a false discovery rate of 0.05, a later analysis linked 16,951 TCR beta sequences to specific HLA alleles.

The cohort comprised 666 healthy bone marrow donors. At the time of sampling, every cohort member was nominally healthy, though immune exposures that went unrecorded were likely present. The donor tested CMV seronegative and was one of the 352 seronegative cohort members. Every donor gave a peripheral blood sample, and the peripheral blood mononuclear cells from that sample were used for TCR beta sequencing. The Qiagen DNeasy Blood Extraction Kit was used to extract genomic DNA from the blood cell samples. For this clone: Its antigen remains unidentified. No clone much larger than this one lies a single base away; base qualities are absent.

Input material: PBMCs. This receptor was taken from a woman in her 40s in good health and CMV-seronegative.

The CDR3 here reads CASSLERQGASYEQYF. The nucleotides read TGTGCCAGCAGCTTAGAGAGACAGGGGGCCTCCTACGAGCAGTACTTC. The V and J segments used are TRBV11-2 and TRBJ2-7, with TRBD1 matching 10 junction bases. The CDR1 and CDR2 encoded by the germline V gene are SGHAT and FQNNGV. The CDR3, from cysteine to phenylalanine, totals 16 residues. The retained sequence is limited to the CDR3, 48 bases, with the frame set at the first base. V ends up 0 bases short and J 0 bases short, with an unmatched junction base count of 2.